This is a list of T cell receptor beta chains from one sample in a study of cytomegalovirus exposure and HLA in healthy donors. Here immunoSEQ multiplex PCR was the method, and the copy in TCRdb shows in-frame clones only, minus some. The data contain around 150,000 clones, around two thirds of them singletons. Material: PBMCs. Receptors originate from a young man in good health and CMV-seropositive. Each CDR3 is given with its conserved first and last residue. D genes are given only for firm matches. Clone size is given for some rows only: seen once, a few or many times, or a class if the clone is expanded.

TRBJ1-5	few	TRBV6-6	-	CASNRDNLQPQHF	TGTGCCAGCAACCGGGACAACTTACAGCCCCAGCATTTT
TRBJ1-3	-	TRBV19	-	CASTPGAAGNTIYF	TGTGCCAGTACTCCAGGGGCCGCTGGAAACACCATATATTTT
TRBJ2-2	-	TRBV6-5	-	CASNPVSGTGELFF	TGTGCCAGCAACCCCGTCTCAGGGACCGGGGAGCTGTTTTTT
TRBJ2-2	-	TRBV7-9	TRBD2	CSSSQGGRATGELFF	TGTTCCAGCAGCCAGGGTGGGAGGGCCACCGGGGAGCTGTTTTTT
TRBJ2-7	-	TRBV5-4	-	CASSLLESSSYEQYF	TGTGCCAGCAGCTTACTAGAGAGCAGCTCCTACGAGCAGTACTTC
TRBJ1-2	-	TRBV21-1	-	CASTSENGTDYYGYTF	TGTGCCAGCACCTCGGAAAACGGGACAGATTACTATGGCTACACCTTC
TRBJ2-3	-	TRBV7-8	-	CASSSGLPSTDTQYF	TGTGCCAGCAGTTCAGGACTACCTAGCACAGATACGCAGTATTTT
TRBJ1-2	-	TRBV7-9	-	CASSFDRYGYTF	TGTGCCAGCAGCTTTGACAGATATGGCTACACCTTC
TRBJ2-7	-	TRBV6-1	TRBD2	CASRLALYEQYF	TGTGCCAGCAGACTAGCGTTGTACGAGCAGTACTTC
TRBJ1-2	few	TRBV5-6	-	CASSLRGNYGYTF	TGTGCCAGCAGCTTAAGGGGGAACTATGGCTACACCTTC
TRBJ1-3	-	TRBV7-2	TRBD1	CASSARDRVIWVGNTIYF	TGTGCCAGCAGCGCACGGGACAGGGTGATTTGGGTCGGAAACACCATATATTTT
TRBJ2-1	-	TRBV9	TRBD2	CASSVGAGGRLDGEQFF	TGTGCCAGCAGCGTTGGGGCGGGAGGGCGCCTAGATGGGGAGCAGTTCTTC
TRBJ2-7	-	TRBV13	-	CASSLAPRSSYEQYF	TGTGCCAGCAGCTTAGCCCCGAGGAGCTCCTACGAGCAGTACTTC
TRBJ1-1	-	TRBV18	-	CASSPPTGLNTEAFF	TGTGCCAGCTCACCACCTACAGGGCTGAACACTGAAGCTTTCTTT
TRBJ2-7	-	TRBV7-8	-	CASSLTGSSYEQYF	TGTGCCAGCAGCCTCACGGGAAGCTCCTACGAGCAGTACTTC
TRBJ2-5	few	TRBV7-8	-	CASSLALLLAETQYF	TGTGCCAGCAGCTTAGCTCTACTCCTCGCAGAGACCCAGTACTTC
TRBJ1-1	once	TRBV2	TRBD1	CASSAGQMNTEAFF	TGTGCCAGCAGTGCGGGACAGATGAACACTGAAGCTTTCTTT
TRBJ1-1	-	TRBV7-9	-	CSSSSSAAGDLNTEAFF	TGTTCCAGCAGCTCCTCGGCAGCAGGGGACCTGAACACTGAAGCTTTCTTT
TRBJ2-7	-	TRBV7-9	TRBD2	CSSSLGLAGGPNSYEQYF	TGTTCCAGCAGCTTGGGACTAGCGGGAGGGCCCAACTCCTACGAGCAGTACTTC
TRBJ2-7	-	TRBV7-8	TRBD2	CASSSLPRTGGTSGFSYEQYF	TGTGCCAGCAGCTCCCTGCCACGGACAGGGGGGACTAGCGGGTTCTCCTACGAGCAGTACTTC
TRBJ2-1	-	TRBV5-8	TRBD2	CASSVGTSGDNEQFF	TGTGCCAGCAGCGTAGGGACTAGCGGTGACAATGAGCAGTTCTTC
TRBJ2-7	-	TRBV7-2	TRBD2	CASSPYPVGRAPPPGEQYF	TGTGCCAGCAGCCCTTACCCGGTCGGGAGGGCCCCCCCGCCGGGCGAGCAGTACTTC
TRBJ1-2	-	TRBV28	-	CASSPGGPYGYTF	TGTGCCAGCAGTCCGGGGGGCCCCTATGGCTACACCTTC
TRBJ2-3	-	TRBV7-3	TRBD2	CASSTSGRTDTQYF	TGTGCCAGCAGCACTAGCGGGAGAACAGATACGCAGTATTTT
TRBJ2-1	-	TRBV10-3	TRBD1	CAISPDRGLTNEQFF	TGTGCCATCAGCCCGGACAGGGGATTAACCAATGAGCAGTTCTTC
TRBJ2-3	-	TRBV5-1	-	CASSLSGTSTDTQYF	TGCGCCAGCAGCTTATCCGGGACTAGCACAGATACGCAGTATTTT
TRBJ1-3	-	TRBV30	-	CAWSLTAGGNTIYF	TGTGCCTGGAGTTTAACAGCGGGAGGAAACACCATATATTTT